These 8 T cell receptor beta chains were all obtained from the same sample, sequenced in a study of blood T cell repertoires in COVID-19. Some clones are missing from TCRdb's copy, which holds only in-frame ones; the method was immunoSEQ multiplex PCR. The profile shows 150,000 or so clones, around 79% of them singletons. The sequenced sample was PBMCs or T cells enriched from blood (not recorded which). These receptors were taken from a man in his fifties or sixties who had recovered from COVID-19.

The chain is built from TRBV3-1 (or the pseudogene TRBV3-2) and TRBJ2-5, with 10 bases lining up with TRBD2. CDR3 length: 16 residues. CDR1 and CDR2 from the germline V gene are LGHDT and YNNKEL (reference sequence). Trimming took 5 bases from V and 4 from J; bases not matched to a gene: 10. This CDR3 is CASSSRSGRGGETQYF. In DNA form, the CDR3 reads TGTGCCAGCAGCTCCAGGAGCGGGAGGGGTGGAGAGACCCAGTACTTC.

Concerning this clone itself: A junction end diverges from the germline sequence, so it may reflect a read error. The chain's CDR3 is CASREDSGDEQFF. CDR3 DNA: TGTGCCAGCAGAGAAGACAGCGGGGATGAGCAGTTCTTC. The rearrangement links TRBV6-1 to TRBJ2-1, with 7 nucleotides matching TRBD2. CDR1 MNHNS and CDR2 SASEGT come from the germline V gene. The CDR3 has 13 residues.

J is TRBJ1-1 and V is TRBV28, with 7 bases lining up with TRBD1. CDR3 length equals 13 residues. V was clipped by 10 bases and J by 0 bases; unmatched bases: 5. Germline V gene lookup returns CDR1 MDHEN and CDR2 SYDVKM. The DNA for the CDR3 is TGTGCCAACTCACAGGGGATGAACACTGAAGCTTTCTTT. It translates to CANSQGMNTEAFF.

The chain couples TRBV27 to TRBJ2-1; no clear D gene. V dropped 2 bases and J dropped 8 bases, with 13 bases sitting between them. The V gene's germline CDR1 is MNHEY and CDR2 SMNVEV (reference sequence). This CDR3 has 14 amino acids. DNA for the CDR3: TGTGCCAGCAGTTTAGGGCAGAGAATCTATGAGCAGTTCTTC. It is translated as CASSLGQRIYEQFF.

The J gene is TRBJ1-3, the V gene TRBV5-1; 8 bases map to TRBD1. The CDR3 is 18 residues long. CDR1 is SGHRS and CDR2 is YFSETQ in the germline V gene. The junction had 17 bases not matched to a gene; V was cut back by 4 bases and J by 5 bases. This CDR3 is CASSNYEISRDRRNTIYF. The CDR3 DNA is TGCGCCAGCAGCAACTATGAAATTTCGCGGGACAGGCGAAACACCATATATTTT.

The V and J genes are TRBV6-5 and TRBJ2-3, with D perhaps TRBD2 (5 bases). CDR3 length equals 15 residues. Germline V gene sequence: CDR1 MNHEY, CDR2 SVGAGI. The V end lost 3 bases, the J end lost 0 bases, and 10 bases lay between the germline ends. CDR3 sequence (DNA): TGTGCCAGCAGTTATCTAAGGACTAGCACAGATACGCAGTATTTT. Translation: CASSYLRTSTDTQYF.

The chain is built from TRBV7-2 and TRBJ1-2; no clear D. The CDR3 contains 13 residues. The ends were cut back, 2 bases at V and 3 bases at J, with 7 bases in the middle. Germline CDR1 is SGHTA and CDR2 is FQGNSA. CDR3 region: CASSLPGYYGYTF. DNA of the CDR3: TGTGCCAGCAGCTTACCGGGGTACTATGGCTACACCTTC.

The gene calls are TRBV5-1 and TRBJ1-1; D is unresolved. This CDR3 has 14 amino acids. Germline V lookup: CDR1 SGHRS, CDR2 YFSETQ. V was cut by 3 bases and J by 1 base, with 10 bases left in between. The CDR3 sequence: CASSWAVGNTEAFF. For the CDR3, the DNA is TGCGCCAGCAGCTGGGCCGTGGGGAACACTGAAGCTTTCTTT.